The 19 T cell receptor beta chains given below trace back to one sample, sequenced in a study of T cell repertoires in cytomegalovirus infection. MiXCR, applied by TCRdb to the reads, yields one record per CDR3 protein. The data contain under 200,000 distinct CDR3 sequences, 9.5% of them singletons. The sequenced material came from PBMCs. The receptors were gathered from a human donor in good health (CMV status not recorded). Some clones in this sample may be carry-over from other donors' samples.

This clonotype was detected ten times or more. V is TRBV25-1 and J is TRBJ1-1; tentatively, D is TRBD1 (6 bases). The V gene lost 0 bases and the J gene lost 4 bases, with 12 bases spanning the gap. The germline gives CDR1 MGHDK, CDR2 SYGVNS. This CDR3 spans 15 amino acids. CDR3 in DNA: TGTGCCAGCAGTGAATATATTCGGGGGCGCACTGAAGCTTTCTTT. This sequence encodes CASSEYIRGRTEAFF.

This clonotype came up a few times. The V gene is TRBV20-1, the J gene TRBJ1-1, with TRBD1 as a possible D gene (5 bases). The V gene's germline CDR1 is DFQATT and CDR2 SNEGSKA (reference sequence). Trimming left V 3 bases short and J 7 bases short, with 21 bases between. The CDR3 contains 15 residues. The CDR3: CSASGDAGGDVEAFF. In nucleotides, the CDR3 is TGCAGTGCTAGCGGCGATGCGGGGGGGGATGTTGAAGCTTTCTTT.

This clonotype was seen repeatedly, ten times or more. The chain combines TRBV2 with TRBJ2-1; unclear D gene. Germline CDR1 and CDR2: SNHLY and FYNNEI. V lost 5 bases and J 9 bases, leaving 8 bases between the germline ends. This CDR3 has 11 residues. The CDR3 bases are TGTGCCAGCAGTTATACCACTGAGCAGTTCTTC. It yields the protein CASSYTTEQFF.

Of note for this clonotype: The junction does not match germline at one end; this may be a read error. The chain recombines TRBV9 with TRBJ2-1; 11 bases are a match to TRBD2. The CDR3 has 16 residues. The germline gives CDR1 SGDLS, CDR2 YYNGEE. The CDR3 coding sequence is TGTGCCAGCAGCGTAGGGGGACTAGCGGTTTACAATGAGCAGATCTTC. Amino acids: CASSVGGLAVYNEQIF.

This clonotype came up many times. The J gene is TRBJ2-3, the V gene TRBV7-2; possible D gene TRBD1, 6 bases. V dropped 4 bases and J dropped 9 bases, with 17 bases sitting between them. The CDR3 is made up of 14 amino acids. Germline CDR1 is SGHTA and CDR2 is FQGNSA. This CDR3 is CASSSGHGRETQYF. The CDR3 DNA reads TGTGCCAGCAGCTCGGGACACGGTCGTGAAACGCAGTATTTT.

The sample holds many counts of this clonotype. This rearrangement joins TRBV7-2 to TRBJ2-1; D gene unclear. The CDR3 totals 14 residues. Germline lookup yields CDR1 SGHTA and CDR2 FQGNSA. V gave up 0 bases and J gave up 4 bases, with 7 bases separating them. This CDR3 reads CASSLAGAYNEQFF. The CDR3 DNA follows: TGTGCCAGCAGCTTAGCGGGTGCGTACAATGAGCAGTTCTTC.

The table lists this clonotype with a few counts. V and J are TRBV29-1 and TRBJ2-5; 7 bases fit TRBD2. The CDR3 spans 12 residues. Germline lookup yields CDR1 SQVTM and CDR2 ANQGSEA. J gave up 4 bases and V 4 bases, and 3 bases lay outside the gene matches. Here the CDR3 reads CSVVREGETQYF. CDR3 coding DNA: TGCAGCGTTGTCAGGGAGGGAGAGACCCAGTACTTC.

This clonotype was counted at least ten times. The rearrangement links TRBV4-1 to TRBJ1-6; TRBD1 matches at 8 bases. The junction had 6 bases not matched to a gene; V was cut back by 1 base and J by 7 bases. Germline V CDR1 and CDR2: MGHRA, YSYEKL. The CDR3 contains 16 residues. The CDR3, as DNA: TGCGCCAGCAGCCAAGCAGGACAGGGTCGGAATTCACCCCTCCACTTT. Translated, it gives CASSQAGQGRNSPLHF.

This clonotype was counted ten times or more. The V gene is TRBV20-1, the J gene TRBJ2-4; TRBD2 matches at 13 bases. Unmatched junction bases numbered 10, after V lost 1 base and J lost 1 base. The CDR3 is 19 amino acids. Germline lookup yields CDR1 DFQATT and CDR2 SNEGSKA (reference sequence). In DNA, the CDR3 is TGCAGTGCTAGAGGGACTAGCGGGGGCTACGAGGCCGCCAAAAACATTCAGTACTTC. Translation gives CSARGTSGGYEAAKNIQYF.

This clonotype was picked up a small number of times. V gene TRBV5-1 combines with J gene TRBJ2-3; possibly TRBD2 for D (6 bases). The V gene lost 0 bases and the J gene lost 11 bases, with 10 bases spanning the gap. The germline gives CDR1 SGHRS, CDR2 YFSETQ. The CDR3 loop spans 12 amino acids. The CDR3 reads CASSLARERQYF. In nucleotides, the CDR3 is TGCGCCAGCAGCTTGGCACGGGAGCGGCAGTATTTT.

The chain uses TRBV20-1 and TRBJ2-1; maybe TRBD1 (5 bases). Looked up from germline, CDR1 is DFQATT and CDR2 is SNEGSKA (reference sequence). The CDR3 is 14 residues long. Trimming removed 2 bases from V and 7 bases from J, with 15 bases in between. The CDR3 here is CSARTSGLGNEQFF. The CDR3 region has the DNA TGCAGTGCTAGAACTTCAGGGTTAGGGAATGAGCAGTTCTTC.

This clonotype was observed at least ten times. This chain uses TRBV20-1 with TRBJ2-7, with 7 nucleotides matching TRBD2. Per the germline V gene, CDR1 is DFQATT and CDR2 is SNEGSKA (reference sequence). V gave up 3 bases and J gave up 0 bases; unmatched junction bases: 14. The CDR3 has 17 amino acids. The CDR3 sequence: CSASIGLAVISSYEQYF. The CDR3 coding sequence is TGCAGTGCTAGTATTGGCCTAGCGGTAATTAGCTCCTACGAGCAGTACTTC.

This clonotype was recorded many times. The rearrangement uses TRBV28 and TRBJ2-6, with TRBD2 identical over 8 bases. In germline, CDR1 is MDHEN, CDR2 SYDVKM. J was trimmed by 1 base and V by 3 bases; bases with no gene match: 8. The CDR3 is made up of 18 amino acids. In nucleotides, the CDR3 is TGTGCCAGCAGTTTCGTCGAGACTAGCGCTTCTGGGGCCAACGTCCTGACTTTC. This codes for CASSFVETSASGANVLTF.

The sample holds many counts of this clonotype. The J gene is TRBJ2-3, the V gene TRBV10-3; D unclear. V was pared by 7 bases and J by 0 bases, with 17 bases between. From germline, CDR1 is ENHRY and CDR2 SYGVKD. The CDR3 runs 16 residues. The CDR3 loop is CAIKDYSVGSTDTQYF. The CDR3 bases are TGTGCCATCAAGGATTATTCAGTAGGAAGCACAGATACGCAGTATTTT.

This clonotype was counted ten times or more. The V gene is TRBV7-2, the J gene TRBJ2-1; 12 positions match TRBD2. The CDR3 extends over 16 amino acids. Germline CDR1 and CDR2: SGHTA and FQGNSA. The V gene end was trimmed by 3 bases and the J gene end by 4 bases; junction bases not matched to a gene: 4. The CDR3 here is CASSLLAGGRYNEQFF. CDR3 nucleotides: TGTGCCAGCAGCTTGCTAGCGGGAGGGCGATACAATGAGCAGTTCTTC.

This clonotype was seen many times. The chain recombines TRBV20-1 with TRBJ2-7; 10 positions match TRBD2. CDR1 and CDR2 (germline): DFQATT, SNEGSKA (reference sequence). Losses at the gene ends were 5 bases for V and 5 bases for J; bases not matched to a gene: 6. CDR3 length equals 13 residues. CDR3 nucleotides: TGCAGTGCTGCCGGGCTAGCGGGAGACGAGCAGTACTTC. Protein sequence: CSAAGLAGDEQYF.

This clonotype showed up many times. The CDR3 here is CASSALNRGQGEQYF. The CDR3 DNA is TGTGCCAGCAGCGCCCTCAACAGGGGGCAAGGGGAGCAGTACTTC. J is TRBJ2-7 and V is TRBV7-9, with TRBD1 matching 9 bases. J gave up 7 bases and V 5 bases, and 12 bases lay outside the gene matches. CDR1 and CDR2 (germline): SEHNR, FQNEAQ (reference sequence). This CDR3 is built from 15 residues.

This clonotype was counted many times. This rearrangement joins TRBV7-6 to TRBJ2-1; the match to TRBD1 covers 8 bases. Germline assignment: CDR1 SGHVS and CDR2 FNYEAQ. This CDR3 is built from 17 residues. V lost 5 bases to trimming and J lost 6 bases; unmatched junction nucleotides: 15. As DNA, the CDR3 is TGTGCCAGCAGCGTCCGGGACAGGAGTCTGCCTGGCAATGAGCAGTTCTTC. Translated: CASSVRDRSLPGNEQFF.

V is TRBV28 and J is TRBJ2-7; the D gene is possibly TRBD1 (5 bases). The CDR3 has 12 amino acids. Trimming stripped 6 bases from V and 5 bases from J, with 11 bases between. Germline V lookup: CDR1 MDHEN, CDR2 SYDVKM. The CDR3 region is CASRQGSDEQYF. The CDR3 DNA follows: TGTGCCAGCAGGCAGGGCTCAGACGAGCAGTACTTC.